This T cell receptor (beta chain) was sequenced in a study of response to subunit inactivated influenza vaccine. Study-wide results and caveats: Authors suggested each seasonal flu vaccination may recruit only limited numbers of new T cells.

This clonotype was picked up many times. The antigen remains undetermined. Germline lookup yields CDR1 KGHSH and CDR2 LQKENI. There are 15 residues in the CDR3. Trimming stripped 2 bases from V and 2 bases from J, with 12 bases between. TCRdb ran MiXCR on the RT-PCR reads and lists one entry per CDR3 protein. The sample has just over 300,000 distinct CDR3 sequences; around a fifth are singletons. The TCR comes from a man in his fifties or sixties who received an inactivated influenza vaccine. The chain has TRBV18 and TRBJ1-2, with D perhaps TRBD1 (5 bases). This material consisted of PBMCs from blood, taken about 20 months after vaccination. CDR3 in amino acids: CASSPWDGPNYGYTF. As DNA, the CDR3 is TGTGCCAGCTCACCATGGGACGGACCAAACTATGGCTACACCTTC. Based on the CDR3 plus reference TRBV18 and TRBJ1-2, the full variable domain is NAGVMQNPRHLVRRRGQEARLRCSPMKGHSHVYWYRQLPEEGLKFMVYLQKENIIDESGMPKERFSAEFPKEGPSILRIQQVVRGDSAAYFCASSPWDGPNYGYTFGSGTRLTVV.